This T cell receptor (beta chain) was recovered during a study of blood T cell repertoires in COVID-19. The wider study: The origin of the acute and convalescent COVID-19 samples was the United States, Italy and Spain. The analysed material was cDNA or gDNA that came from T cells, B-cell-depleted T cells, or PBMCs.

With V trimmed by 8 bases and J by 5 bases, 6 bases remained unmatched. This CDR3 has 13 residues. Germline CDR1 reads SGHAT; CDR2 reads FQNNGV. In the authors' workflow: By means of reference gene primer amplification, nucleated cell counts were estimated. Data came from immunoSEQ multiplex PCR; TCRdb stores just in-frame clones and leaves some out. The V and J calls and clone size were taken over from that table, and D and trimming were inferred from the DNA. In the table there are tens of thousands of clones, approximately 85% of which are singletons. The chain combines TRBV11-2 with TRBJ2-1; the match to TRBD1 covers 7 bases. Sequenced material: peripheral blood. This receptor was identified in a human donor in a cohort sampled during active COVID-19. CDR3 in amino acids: CASDDRVNNEQFF. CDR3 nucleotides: TGTGCCAGCGACGACAGGGTCAACAATGAGCAGTTCTTC. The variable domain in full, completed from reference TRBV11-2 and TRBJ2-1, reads EAGVAQSPRYKIIEKRQSVAFWCNPISGHATLYWYQQILGQGPKLLIQFQNNGVVDDSQLPKDRFSAERLKGVDSTLKIQPAKLEDSAVYLCASDDRVNNEQFFGPGTRLTVL.